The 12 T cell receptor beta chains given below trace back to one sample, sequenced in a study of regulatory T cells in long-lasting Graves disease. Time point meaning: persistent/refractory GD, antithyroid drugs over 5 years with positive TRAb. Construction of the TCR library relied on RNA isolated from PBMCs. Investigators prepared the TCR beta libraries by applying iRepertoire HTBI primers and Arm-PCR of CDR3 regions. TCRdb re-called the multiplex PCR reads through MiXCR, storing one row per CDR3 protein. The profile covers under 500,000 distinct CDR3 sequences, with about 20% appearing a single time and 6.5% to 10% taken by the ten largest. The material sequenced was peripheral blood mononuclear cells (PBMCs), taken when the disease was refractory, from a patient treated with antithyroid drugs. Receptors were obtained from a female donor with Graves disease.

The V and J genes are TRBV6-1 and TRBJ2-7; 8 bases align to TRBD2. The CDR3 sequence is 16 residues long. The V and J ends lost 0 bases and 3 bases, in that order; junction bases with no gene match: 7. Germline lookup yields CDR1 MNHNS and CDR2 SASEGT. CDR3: CASSEALLSGVYEQYF. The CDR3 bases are TGTGCCAGCAGTGAAGCGCTTCTTAGCGGGGTCTACGAGCAGTACTTC.

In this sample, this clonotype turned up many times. CDR3 bases: TGTGCCAGCAGTTACCCCGCCGGAGGGGTCTATGGCTACACCTTC. It codes for CASSYPAGGVYGYTF. The V gene is TRBV6-2 or TRBV6-3, the J gene TRBJ1-2; tentative D call: TRBD1 (5 bases). The CDR3 consists of 15 residues. V was shortened by 2 bases and J by 4 bases, with 14 bases between the two germline ends. CDR1 and CDR2 from the germline V gene are MNHEY and SVGEGT.

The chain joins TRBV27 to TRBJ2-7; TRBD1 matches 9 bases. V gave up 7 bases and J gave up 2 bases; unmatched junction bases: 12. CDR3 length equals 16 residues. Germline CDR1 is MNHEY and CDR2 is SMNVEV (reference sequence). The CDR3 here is CASTTYTGTGPYEQYF. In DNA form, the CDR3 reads TGTGCCAGCACCACTTACACCGGGACAGGGCCCTACGAGCAGTACTTC.

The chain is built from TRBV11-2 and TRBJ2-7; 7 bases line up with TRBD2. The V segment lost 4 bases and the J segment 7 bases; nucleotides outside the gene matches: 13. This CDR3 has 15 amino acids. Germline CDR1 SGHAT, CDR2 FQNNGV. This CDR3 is CASSSPVGRVEEQYF. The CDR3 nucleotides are TGTGCCAGCAGCTCCCCGGTGGGGAGGGTTGAGGAGCAGTACTTC.

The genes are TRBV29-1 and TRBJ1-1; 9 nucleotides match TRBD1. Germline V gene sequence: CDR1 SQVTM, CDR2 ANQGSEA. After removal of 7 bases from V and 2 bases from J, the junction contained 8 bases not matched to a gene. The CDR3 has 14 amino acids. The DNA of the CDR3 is TGCAGCGCCTTACAGGGGGCGGGAAACACTGAAGCTTTCTTT. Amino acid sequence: CSALQGAGNTEAFF.

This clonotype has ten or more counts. Written as DNA, the CDR3 is TGCAGCGTTGAAGTTTCCAGGGCGGGCACTGAAGCTTTCTTT. Its translation: CSVEVSRAGTEAFF. This chain links TRBV29-1 with TRBJ1-1; TRBD1 is a possible D gene (5 bases). CDR3 length equals 14 residues. The ends were cut back, 1 base at V and 4 bases at J, with 13 bases in the middle. Germline V gene sequence: CDR1 SQVTM, CDR2 ANQGSEA. The full variable domain, in which reference TRBV29-1 and TRBJ1-1 provide the parts outside the CDR3, is SAVISQKPSRDICQRGTSLTIQCQVDSQVTMMFWYRQQPGQSLTLIATANQGSEATYESGFVIDKFPISRPNLTFSTLTVSNMSPEDSSIYLCSVEVSRAGTEAFFGQGTRLTVV.

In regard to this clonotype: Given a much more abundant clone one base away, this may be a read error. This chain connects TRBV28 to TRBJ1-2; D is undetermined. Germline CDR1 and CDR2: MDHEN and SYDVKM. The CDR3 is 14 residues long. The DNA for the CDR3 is TGTGCCAGCAGTTACCCTCGGGGTAACTGTGGCTACACCTTC. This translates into CASSYPRGNCGYTF.

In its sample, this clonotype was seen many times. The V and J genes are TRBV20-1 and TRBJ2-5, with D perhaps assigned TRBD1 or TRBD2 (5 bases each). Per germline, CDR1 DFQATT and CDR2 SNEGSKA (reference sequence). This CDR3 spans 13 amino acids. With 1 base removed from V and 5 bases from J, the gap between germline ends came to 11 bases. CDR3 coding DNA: TGCAGTGCTAGAGGGGAACGGGGCGAGACCCAGTACTTC. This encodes CSARGERGETQYF.

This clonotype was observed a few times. CDR3 protein: CASSVEGSGANVLTF. As DNA, the CDR3 is TGTGCCAGCAGCGTAGAGGGCTCTGGGGCCAACGTCCTGACTTTC. The chain couples TRBV9 to TRBJ2-6; unclear D gene. With 0 bases removed from V and 0 bases from J, the gap between germline ends came to 4 bases. Looked up from germline, CDR1 is SGDLS and CDR2 is YYNGEE. This CDR3 spans 15 amino acids.

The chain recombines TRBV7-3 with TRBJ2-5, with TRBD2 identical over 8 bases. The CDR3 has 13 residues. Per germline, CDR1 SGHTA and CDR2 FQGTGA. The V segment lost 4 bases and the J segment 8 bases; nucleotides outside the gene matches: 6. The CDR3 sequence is CASSSTGRVTQYF. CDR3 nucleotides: TGTGCCAGCAGCTCGACCGGGAGGGTAACCCAGTACTTC.

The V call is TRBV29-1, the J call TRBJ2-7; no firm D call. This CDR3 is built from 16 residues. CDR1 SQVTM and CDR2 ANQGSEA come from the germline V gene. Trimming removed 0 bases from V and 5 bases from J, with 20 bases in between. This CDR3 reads CSVEDLPERPTHEQYF. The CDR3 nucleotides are TGCAGCGTTGAAGACCTACCCGAGAGACCCACCCACGAGCAGTACTTC.

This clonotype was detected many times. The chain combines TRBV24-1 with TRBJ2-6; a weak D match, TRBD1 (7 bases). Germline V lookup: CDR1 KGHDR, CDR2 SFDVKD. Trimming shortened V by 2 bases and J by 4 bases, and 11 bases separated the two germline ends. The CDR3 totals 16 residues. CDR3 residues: CATSDSEGAGANVLTF. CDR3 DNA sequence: TGTGCCACCAGTGATTCGGAGGGGGCGGGGGCCAACGTCCTGACTTTC.